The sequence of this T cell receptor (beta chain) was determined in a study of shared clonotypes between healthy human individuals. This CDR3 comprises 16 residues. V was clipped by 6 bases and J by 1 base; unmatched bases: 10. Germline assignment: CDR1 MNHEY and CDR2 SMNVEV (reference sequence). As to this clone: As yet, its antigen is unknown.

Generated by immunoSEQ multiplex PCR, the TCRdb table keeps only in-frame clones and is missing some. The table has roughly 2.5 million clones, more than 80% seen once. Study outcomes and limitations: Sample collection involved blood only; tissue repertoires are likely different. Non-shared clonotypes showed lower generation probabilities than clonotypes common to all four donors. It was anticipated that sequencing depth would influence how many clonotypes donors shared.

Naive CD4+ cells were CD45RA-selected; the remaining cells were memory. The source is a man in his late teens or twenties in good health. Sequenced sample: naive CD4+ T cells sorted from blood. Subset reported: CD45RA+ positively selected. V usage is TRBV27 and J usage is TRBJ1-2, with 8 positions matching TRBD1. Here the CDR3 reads CASRGIRGQDNYGYTF. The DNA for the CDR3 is TGTGCCAGCAGGGGTATTCGGGGACAGGATAACTATGGCTACACCTTC.